This T cell receptor (beta chain) was recorded in a study of cytomegalovirus exposure and HLA in healthy donors. Broader study findings: Later analysis associated a missense DCLRE1C variant with TCR beta V- and J-gene trimming. Reportedly, TCR beta sequences accurately predicted HLA-A and HLA-B alleles in most subjects.

13 Jbeta primers and 60 Vbeta primers were used for the PCR. The protocol was immunoSEQ multiplex PCR, while the TCRdb copy is restricted to in-frame clones and leaves out a portion. This table has approximately 120,000 clones, about 81% appearing once. Germline-derived CDR1 and CDR2 are SGHRS and YFSETQ. This CDR3 is built from 15 residues. V lost 4 bases to trimming and J lost 5 bases; unmatched junction nucleotides: 9. Comment on this clone: Antigen specificity is unknown.

This TCR was sampled from a woman under 40 in good health and CMV-seronegative. The rearrangement links TRBV5-1 to TRBJ2-1, with 7 bases fitting TRBD2. Sequenced input: PBMCs. CDR3 protein: CASSLGTTRHNEQFF. CDR3 nucleotide sequence: TGCGCCAGCAGCCTCGGGACTACGCGTCACAATGAGCAGTTCTTC. The full variable domain, completed using reference TRBV5-1 and TRBJ2-1, is KAGVTQTPRYLIKTRGQQVTLSCSPISGHRSVSWYQQTPGQGLQFLFEYFSETQRNKGNFPGRFSGRQFSNSRSEMNVSTLELGDSALYLCASSLGTTRHNEQFFGPGTRLTVL.